Sequencing of this TCR beta chain was carried out in a study of immune evolution from preneoplasia to lung adenocarcinoma. H&E slides confirmed each diagnosis, reviewed by two pathologists independently. Macro-dissection enriched premalignant or tumor cells before nucleic acid extraction. V shed 3 bases and J shed 1 base, with 11 bases lying between them. The germline V gene encodes CDR1 SGHRS and CDR2 YFSETQ. CDR3 length equals 15 residues. Assay: immunoSEQ multiplex PCR; the TCRdb copy retains only in-frame clones and omits some. This table has a few thousand clones, roughly 77% appearing once. The sequenced material came from FFPE minimally invasive lung adenocarcinoma tissue. The rearrangement uses TRBV5-1 and TRBJ2-1, with a possible D match to TRBD1 (6 bases). The clonotype was recovered from a person aged 60-80 years with lung adenocarcinoma. The CDR3 sequence: CASSSMTGSYNEQFF. The CDR3 nucleotides are TGCGCCAGCAGCTCAATGACAGGATCCTACAATGAGCAGTTCTTC.